The 5 T cell receptor beta chains reported below all come from one sample, sequenced in a study of identical twins. TCRdb recomputed calls from the 5' RACE reads with MiXCR, one row per CDR3 protein. The table has some 660,000 distinct CDR3 sequences, 8.5% to 9.5% seen once. This sample was also put to use in a study of yellow fever vaccine responses in identical twins.

Specimen: PBMCs. Receptors were obtained from a woman between 18 and 30 years old in good health.

The chain carries TRBV10-3 and TRBJ2-7; D might be TRBD1 (6 bases). The germline CDR1 and CDR2 sequences are ENHRY and SYGVKD. CDR3 length: 13 residues. Trimming removed 1 base at V and 12 bases at J, with 16 bases between. CDR3 sequence reads: CAISEYGNREPYF. CDR3 DNA sequence: TGTGCCATCAGTGAGTATGGAAACAGGGAACCGTACTTC.

Remarks on this clonotype: Just one base apart from a much larger clone, this may be a read error. The rearrangement joins TRBV3-1 to TRBJ2-3; 9 positions match TRBD1. Looked up from germline, CDR1 is LGHDT and CDR2 is YNNKEL (reference sequence). The CDR3 sequence is 17 residues long. Trimming removed 10 bases from V and 4 bases from J; junction bases left unmatched: 18. CDR3 nucleotides: TGTGCCATCGCCCCGGGACAGGGCCCCTTACTTGCAGATACGCAGTATTTT. This gives the protein CAIAPGQGPLLADTQYF.

The chain recombines TRBV12-3 or TRBV12-4 with TRBJ2-2; either TRBD1 or TRBD2 may supply D (5 bases each). This CDR3 comprises 13 residues. The V and J ends lost 7 bases and 6 bases respectively, with 12 bases between them. CDR3 DNA sequence: TGTGCCAGCATCGAGGGGCGGCCCGGGGAGCTGTTTTTT. Translated: CASIEGRPGELFF.

The chain combines TRBV12-3 or TRBV12-4 with TRBJ2-7; 7 nucleotides match TRBD1. The length of the CDR3 is 15 residues. Trimming took 4 bases from V and 2 from J; bases not matched to a gene: 8. The CDR3 bases are TGTGCCAGCAGTTCAACAGGGGCCCTGACCTACGAGCAGTACTTC. It specifies CASSSTGALTYEQYF.

This clonotype was picked up a small number of times. This sequence joins TRBV7-2 and TRBJ2-7, with D perhaps TRBD1 (7 bases). The CDR3 covers 15 residues. Trimming took off 4 bases at V and 2 bases at J, with 15 bases between the two ends. Germline CDR1 SGHTA, CDR2 FQGNSA. CDR3 sequence (DNA): TGTGCCAGCAGCTCCAGGGGGAGCGGGCCCTACGAGCAGTACTTC. Translating gives CASSSRGSGPYEQYF.